This record covers a single T cell receptor (beta chain). Its matching antigen is unknown. Each gene name is a mouse one. Assay used: immunoSEQ multiplex PCR; TCRdb lists only in-frame clones, some missing. The data hold around 51,000 clones, with about 73% observed a single time. This record comes from a study of tissue T cells after allogeneic stem cell transplantation. Study-level findings and limits: Across patients, clones rarely overlapped, yet motif clusters were shared tissue-specifically.

The origin of this receptor is a pool of C57BL/6 mice in good health. Sequenced: sorted cells pooled from one or two spleens.

The CDR3 bases that were read are TGTGCCAGCAGTCCCAGACTGGGGACCTTGTAC. Residues: CASSPRLGTLY. The whole CDR3 protein reads CASSPRLGTLYF. The chain is built from TRBV15 and TRBJ2-4; 8 bases map to TRBD2. The read ends 1 residue before the CDR3 terminus; that terminus is restored from the germline J gene. Per germline, CDR1 SGHND and CDR2 FRSKSL. The CDR3 has 12 amino acids. V was pared by 5 bases and J by 9 bases, with 4 bases of the junction left unmatched.